The 30 T cell receptor beta chains presented below share a single source sample, sequenced in a study of OX40 agonist ivuxolimab in advanced cancers. Receptor amplification or capture employed the immunoSEQ multiplex PCR assay. Not all clones reach the TCRdb copy of this immuneACCESS table, which keeps in-frame sequences only. Checked studies attribute under half of the gap to unresolved V genes and leave the rest unexplained. For this sample there are about 67,000 clones; about 85% appear just once. The ten most abundant clones make up over 2% of the sample. The sequenced sample was CD4+ or CD8+ T cells sorted from blood, obtained in a trial of the OX40 agonist ivuxolimab. These receptors were obtained from an adult with an advanced solid tumor such as melanoma, head and neck, liver or kidney cancer.

The rearrangement uses TRBV11-2 and TRBJ2-7, with 9 positions matching TRBD1. The length of the CDR3 is 15 residues. The germline gives CDR1 SGHAT, CDR2 FQNNGV. After removal of 5 bases from V and 2 bases from J, the junction contained 7 bases not matched to a gene. CDR3 sequence (DNA): TGTGCCAGCAGCCCTCGACAGGGGGGAACCTACGAGCAGTACTTC. This encodes CASSPRQGGTYEQYF.

The CDR3 DNA reads as TGTGCCTGGAGTAGGGGACAGGGGGCTTCGAACATTCAGTACTTC. This sequence encodes CAWSRGQGASNIQYF. The genes are TRBV30 and TRBJ2-4; 12 bases align to TRBD1. The CDR3 is 15 amino acids. Germline V gene lookup returns CDR1 GTSNPN and CDR2 SVGIG (reference sequence). J was trimmed by 7 bases and V by 2 bases; bases with no gene match: 6.

V usage is TRBV28 and J usage is TRBJ1-3; D not resolved. Germline V CDR1 and CDR2: MDHEN, SYDVKM. Trimming removed 6 bases at V and 5 bases at J, with 14 bases between. The length of the CDR3 is 14 residues. This CDR3 is CASRPTDIRNTIYF. The CDR3 DNA is TGTGCCAGCAGACCGACTGATATACGAAACACCATATATTTT.

The CDR3: CASSSGPQNTGELFF. For the CDR3, the DNA is TGTGCCAGCAGTTCGGGACCGCAGAACACCGGGGAGCTGTTTTTT. This chain connects TRBV7-9 to TRBJ2-2; either TRBD1 or TRBD2 may supply D (5 bases each). Germline CDR1 reads SEHNR; CDR2 reads FQNEAQ (reference sequence). Trimming shortened V by 6 bases and J by 1 base, and 12 bases separated the two germline ends. The CDR3 is 15 amino acids. The full variable domain, with the rest looked up from reference TRBV7-9 and TRBJ2-2, is DTGVSQNPRHKITKRGQNVTFRCDPISEHNRLYWYRQTLGQGPEFLTYFQNEAQLEKSRLLSDRFSAERPKGSFSTLEIQRTEQGDSAMYLCASSSGPQNTGELFFGEGSRLTVL.

This chain links TRBV7-5 with TRBJ1-1; the table gives TRBD1 as D, unverified against the DNA. TRBV7-5 represents a pseudogene. CDR3 length: 14 amino acids. The CDR3 sequence: CVRSLGHLETEAFF. The CDR3, as DNA: TGTGTCAGAAGCTTAGGACATTTAGAAACTGAAGCTTTCTTT.

V is TRBV5-1 and J is TRBJ2-5, with D tentatively TRBD1 (6 bases). Gene TRBJ2-7 matches the end of the DNA better, so the J call may be wrong. Germline CDR1 is SGHRS and CDR2 is YFSETQ. The CDR3 is 15 amino acids. This CDR3 reads CASSPIQGSSYEQYF. Here the CDR3 DNA reads TGCGCCAGCAGCCCAATACAGGGAAGCTCCTACGAGCAGTACTTC.

The chain has TRBV7-9 and TRBJ2-7; 7 bases agree with TRBD2. The CDR3 spans 13 residues. From germline, CDR1 is SEHNR and CDR2 FQNEAQ (reference sequence). The CDR3 loop is CAGGGEGLSEQYF. CDR3 in DNA: TGTGCGGGGGGAGGGGAGGGCCTCTCCGAGCAGTACTTC.

The chain employs TRBV7-3 and TRBJ2-3, with D unclear. The CDR3 sequence is 13 residues long. The germline gives CDR1 SGHTA, CDR2 FQGTGA. V lost 4 bases to trimming and J lost 3 bases, with 8 bases between them. The CDR3 sequence is CASSSVGTDTQYF. CDR3 bases: TGTGCCAGCAGCTCAGTGGGAACAGATACGCAGTATTTT.

J is TRBJ1-2 and V is TRBV5-1, with 12 bases matching TRBD1. Germline assignment: CDR1 SGHRS and CDR2 YFSETQ. CDR3 length equals 15 residues. The J segment lost 4 bases and the V segment lost 3 bases, leaving 4 bases of the junction unmatched. CDR3 nucleotide sequence: TGCGCCAGCAGCTCCGGGACAGGGGGCACCTATGGCTACACCTTC. Translation gives CASSSGTGGTYGYTF.

The chain is built from TRBV5-4 and TRBJ2-7, with 10 bases that match TRBD1. The V gene end was trimmed by 4 bases and the J gene end by 3 bases; junction bases not matched to a gene: 10. Germline V gene sequence: CDR1 SGHNT, CDR2 YYREEE (reference sequence). CDR3 length equals 16 residues. As DNA, the CDR3 is TGTGCCAGCAGCCCAGGATCGGGACAGGGGCTCTACGAGCAGTACTTC. Its protein is CASSPGSGQGLYEQYF. The full variable domain, with the rest looked up from reference TRBV5-4 and TRBJ2-7, is ETGVTQSPTHLIKTRGQQVTLRCSSQSGHNTVSWYQQALGQGPQFIFQYYREEENGRGNFPPRFSGLQFPNYSSELNVNALELDDSALYLCASSPGSGQGLYEQYFGPGTRLTVT.

The CDR3 loop is CASNSRPRDEQFF. The CDR3 DNA is TGTGCCAGCAACTCTCGCCCCCGGGATGAGCAGTTCTTC. V is TRBV5-6 and J is TRBJ2-1; D ambiguous. Trimming removed 6 bases from V and 8 bases from J, with 15 bases in between. Germline CDR1 reads SGHDT; CDR2 reads YYEEEE. The CDR3 loop spans 13 amino acids.

This clone appeared once. The V gene is TRBV27, the J gene TRBJ1-4; 7 bases fit TRBD1. The ends lost 10 bases at V and 5 bases at J; junction bases unmatched: 7. This CDR3 contains 13 residues. Germline CDR1 and CDR2: MNHEY and SMNVEV (reference sequence). The CDR3 sequence is CAIRDSLNEKLFF. The CDR3 DNA reads TGTGCCATCCGGGACAGCTTAAATGAAAAACTGTTTTTT.

The V and J genes are TRBV18 and TRBJ2-3, with a tentative D call TRBD1 (6 bases). V lost 3 bases and J lost 0, with 10 bases in between. This CDR3 comprises 15 residues. The germline CDR1 and CDR2 sequences are KGHSH and LQKENI. DNA of the CDR3: TGTGCCAGCTCACCTTTAGGGGGTAGCACAGATACGCAGTATTTT. Protein sequence: CASSPLGGSTDTQYF.

In DNA, the CDR3 is TGTGCCAGTAGTAGACAGGGAAGTAATGAAAAACTGTTTTTT. Translated: CASSRQGSNEKLFF. The rearrangement joins TRBV19 to TRBJ1-4; 7 bases are shared with TRBD1. The CDR3 has 14 residues. Germline CDR1 is LNHDA and CDR2 is SQIVND (reference sequence). With 4 bases clipped from V and 4 bases from J, the junction kept 3 bases outside the gene matches.

This clone was counted ten times or more. CDR3 bases: TGTGCCAGTAGTGCGGCCGGGACACCCGCTTTCGAGCAGTACTTC. Translating it yields CASSAAGTPAFEQYF. V and J are TRBV19 and TRBJ2-7, with a possible D match to TRBD1 (6 bases). CDR1 and CDR2 from the germline V gene are LNHDA and SQIVND (reference sequence). Between the trimmed V and J ends, which lost 5 bases and 6 bases, there was a span of 20 bases. This CDR3 has 15 amino acids.

The V call is TRBV5-4, the J call TRBJ2-7, with a weak D call TRBD2 (7 bases). CDR3 length equals 15 residues. The germline CDR1 and CDR2 sequences are SGHNT and YYREEE (reference sequence). V was pared by 2 bases and J by 2 bases, with 14 bases between. In nucleotides, the CDR3 is TGTGCCAGCAGCTTTGATCAGGGGAGGGCCTACGAGCAGTACTTC. Its protein is CASSFDQGRAYEQYF.

The chain is built from TRBV11-2 and TRBJ1-1; no firm D call. Germline values: CDR1 SGHAT, CDR2 FQNNGV. V shed 1 base and J shed 6 bases, with 18 bases lying between them. The length of the CDR3 is 16 residues. The CDR3 reads CASSLGRGPAKAEAFF. In DNA, the CDR3 is TGTGCCAGCAGCTTAGGAAGAGGTCCCGCGAAGGCTGAAGCTTTCTTT. Variable domain in full (rest from reference TRBV11-2 and TRBJ1-1): EAGVAQSPRYKIIEKRQSVAFWCNPISGHATLYWYQQILGQGPKLLIQFQNNGVVDDSQLPKDRFSAERLKGVDSTLKIQPAKLEDSAVYLCASSLGRGPAKAEAFFGQGTRLTVV.

V and J are TRBV6-6 and TRBJ2-5, with D possibly TRBD2 on 6 matching bases. The germline V gene encodes CDR1 MNHNY and CDR2 SVGAGI (reference sequence). The CDR3 loop spans 13 amino acids. The germline V and J ends were trimmed by 2 bases and 2 bases, with 6 bases remaining between them. The CDR3 spells CASSYAGQETQYF. CDR3 coding DNA: TGTGCCAGCAGTTACGCGGGACAAGAGACCCAGTACTTC.

The chain recombines TRBV6-5 with TRBJ2-7, with D perhaps matching TRBD2 (6 bases). With 5 bases removed from V and 3 bases from J, the gap between germline ends came to 11 bases. The germline V gene encodes CDR1 MNHEY and CDR2 SVGAGI. The CDR3 has 13 amino acids. This chain's CDR3 is CASSRDSGYEQYF. DNA for the CDR3: TGTGCCAGCAGTCGGGATAGCGGCTACGAGCAGTACTTC.

This sequence joins TRBV11-2 and TRBJ2-7; a possible D gene is TRBD1 (6 bases). Germline loops: CDR1 SGHAT, CDR2 FQNNGV. V lost 2 bases and J 0 bases, leaving 8 bases between the germline ends. There are 14 residues in the CDR3. CDR3 bases: TGTGCCAGCAGCTTATTACAGGGCTCCTACGAGCAGTACTTC. It is translated as CASSLLQGSYEQYF.

The chain recombines TRBV18 with TRBJ1-2; D perhaps matches TRBD1 (5 bases). Germline CDR1 is KGHSH and CDR2 is LQKENI. With 6 bases removed from V and 5 bases from J, the gap between germline ends came to 13 bases. This CDR3 comprises 13 residues. Here the CDR3 reads CASSLGTEYGYTF. In DNA, the CDR3 is TGTGCCAGCTCCTTGGGGACGGAATATGGCTACACCTTC.

With regard to this clone: Other nucleotide sequences in the sample specify the same CDR3. The V call is TRBV6-1, the J call TRBJ1-2, with D maybe TRBD1 (5 bases). The length of the CDR3 is 15 residues. Looked up from germline, CDR1 is MNHNS and CDR2 is SASEGT. The germline V and J ends were trimmed by 4 bases and 3 bases, with 15 bases remaining between them. CDR3 DNA: TGTGCCAGCAGTGCTACAATTACGGGGCACTATGGCTACACCTTC. Translating gives CASSATITGHYGYTF.

This rearrangement joins TRBV28 to TRBJ1-2, with a possible D match to TRBD1 (5 bases). The ends were cut back, 6 bases at V and 6 bases at J, with 17 bases in the middle. Germline CDR1 is MDHEN and CDR2 is SYDVKM. This CDR3 is 14 amino acids long. The DNA for the CDR3 is TGTGCCAGCAGCTCGGGGCCTCAACGCGATGGCTACACCTTC. This encodes CASSSGPQRDGYTF.

This chain connects TRBV7-2 to TRBJ2-5; D remains ambiguous. The end of the DNA is better explained by TRBJ2-7, so the J call may be wrong. Germline CDR1 reads SGHTA; CDR2 reads FQGNSA. The CDR3 runs 13 residues. CDR3: CASSPDFLYEQYF. DNA for the CDR3: TGTGCCAGCAGCCCCGACTTCCTCTACGAGCAGTACTTC.

The rearrangement uses TRBV6-1 and TRBJ2-1, with 8 bases identical to TRBD2. The junction had 7 bases not matched to a gene; V was cut back by 7 bases and J by 5 bases. Germline values: CDR1 MNHNS, CDR2 SASEGT. The CDR3 is 14 residues long. The CDR3 loop is CASNQRGTNNEQFF. CDR3 bases: TGTGCCAGCAATCAGCGGGGGACCAACAATGAGCAGTTCTTC.

The count of this clone is one. The J gene is TRBJ2-2, the V gene TRBV28; 10 bases map to TRBD1. Germline V CDR1 and CDR2: MDHEN, SYDVKM. This CDR3 comprises 15 residues. The trim removed 10 bases at V and 3 bases at J, leaving 8 bases unmatched. The CDR3 DNA reads TGTGCCACCACCGGGGACAGGGGATACACCGGGGAGCTGTTTTTT. Its translation is CATTGDRGYTGELFF.

V usage is TRBV7-9 and J usage is TRBJ1-5, with 10 bases that match TRBD1. V was clipped by 4 bases and J by 7 bases; unmatched bases: 10. The CDR3 length is 16 residues. Germline-derived CDR1 and CDR2 are SEHNR and FQNEAQ (reference sequence). The CDR3 DNA follows: TGTGCCAGCAGCTACGCGCCCGGGACAGGGGACCAGCCCCAGCATTTT. It codes for CASSYAPGTGDQPQHF.

The chain employs TRBV7-2 and TRBJ2-3, with 8 bases that match TRBD2. The CDR3 runs 15 residues. CDR1 and CDR2 from the germline V gene are SGHTA and FQGNSA. Germline trimming cut 4 bases from V and 4 bases from J; bases unmatched to any gene: 7. The CDR3 reads CASSWVREGADTQYF. The DNA for the CDR3 is TGTGCCAGCAGCTGGGTACGGGAGGGGGCAGATACGCAGTATTTT.

This chain links TRBV27 with TRBJ2-7; TRBD2 matches at 10 bases. CDR1 and CDR2 (germline): MNHEY, SMNVEV (reference sequence). The CDR3 contains 16 residues. The V segment lost 4 bases and the J segment 1 base; nucleotides outside the gene matches: 7. CDR3 DNA sequence: TGTGCCAGCAGTTCAGCCGGAGCGGGAGGGTCCTACGAGCAGTACTTC. This translates into CASSSAGAGGSYEQYF.

The chain employs TRBV7-9 and TRBJ2-1, with a weak D call TRBD2 (5 bases). V was clipped by 0 bases and J by 8 bases, with 11 bases between them. CDR3 length: 14 residues. Germline-derived CDR1 and CDR2 are SEHNR and FQNEAQ (reference sequence). CDR3 bases: TGTGCCAGCAGCTTAGCGGGAGTCCGCGATGAGCAGTTCTTC. Residues: CASSLAGVRDEQFF.